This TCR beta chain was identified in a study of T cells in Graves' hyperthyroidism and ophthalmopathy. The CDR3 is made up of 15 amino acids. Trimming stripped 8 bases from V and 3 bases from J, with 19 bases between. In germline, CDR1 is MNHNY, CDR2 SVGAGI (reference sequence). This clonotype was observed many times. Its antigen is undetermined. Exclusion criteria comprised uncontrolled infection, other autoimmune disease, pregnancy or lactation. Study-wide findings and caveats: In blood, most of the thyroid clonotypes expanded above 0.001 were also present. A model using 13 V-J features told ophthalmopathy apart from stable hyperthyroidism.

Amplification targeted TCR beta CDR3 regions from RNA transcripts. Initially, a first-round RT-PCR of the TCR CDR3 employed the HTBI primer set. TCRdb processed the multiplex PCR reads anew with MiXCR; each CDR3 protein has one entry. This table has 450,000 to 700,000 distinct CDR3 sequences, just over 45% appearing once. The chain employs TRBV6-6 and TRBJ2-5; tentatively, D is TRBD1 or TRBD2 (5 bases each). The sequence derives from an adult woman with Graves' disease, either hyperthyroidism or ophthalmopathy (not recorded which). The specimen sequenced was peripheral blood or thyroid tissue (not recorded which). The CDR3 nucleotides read TGTGCCAGCGCCCCTCTTTTGGGGGTTGAAGAGACCCAGTACTTC. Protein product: CASAPLLGVEETQYF.